Below are 14 T cell receptor beta chains sequenced from a single sample in a study of T cells in Graves' hyperthyroidism and ophthalmopathy. Amplified TCR beta CDR3 regions derived from RNA transcripts. Primed by the HTBI set, a first-round RT-PCR was run on the TCR CDR3. TCRdb used MiXCR to reprocess the multiplex PCR reads, holding one entry per CDR3 protein. This sample has roughly 400,000 distinct CDR3 sequences, with roughly 25% found just once. The source material was blood. These receptor sequences come from a man aged 45-65 years with Graves' hyperthyroidism.

This clonotype was counted ten times or more. The V and J genes are TRBV7-6 and TRBJ1-1; 9 bases align to TRBD1. Trimming cost V 7 bases and J 5 bases; bases outside gene matches: 11. The CDR3 consists of 15 residues. Germline CDR1 and CDR2: SGHVS and FNYEAQ. CDR3 sequence: CASTMAGTGRTEAFF. As DNA, the CDR3 is TGTGCCAGCACCATGGCCGGGACAGGGCGGACTGAAGCTTTCTTT.

This clonotype was found a few times. The chain links TRBV6-1 to TRBJ1-5; D remains ambiguous. V was trimmed by 5 bases and J by 5 bases, leaving 13 bases between them. The germline V gene encodes CDR1 MNHNS and CDR2 SASEGT. The length of the CDR3 is 14 residues. CDR3 in amino acids: CASSPAVGYQPQHF. DNA for the CDR3: TGTGCCAGCAGTCCTGCGGTGGGCTATCAGCCCCAGCATTTT.

This clonotype has a count of ten or more. The chain links TRBV28 to TRBJ2-1; D might be TRBD2 (5 bases). The germline V and J ends were trimmed by 3 bases and 7 bases, with 7 bases remaining between them. The CDR3 consists of 12 residues. Germline-derived CDR1 and CDR2 are MDHEN and SYDVKM. The CDR3 DNA is TGTGCCAGCAGTTTTGAGCGGAATGAGCAGTTCTTC. It translates to CASSFERNEQFF.

The chain combines TRBV6-5 with TRBJ2-7, with D possibly TRBD2 on 5 matching bases. CDR1 is MNHEY and CDR2 is SVGAGI in the germline V gene. The length of the CDR3 is 13 residues. V was cut by 2 bases and J by 6 bases, with 11 bases left in between. CDR3 loop: CASSYGRTAEQYF. The CDR3 coding sequence is TGTGCCAGCAGTTACGGCAGGACTGCCGAGCAGTACTTC.

This clonotype has only a few counts. The V and J genes are TRBV3-1 and TRBJ2-3; D gene uncertain. The CDR3 spans 13 residues. Trimming took 4 bases from V and 7 from J, leaving 12 bases between them. Per the germline V gene, CDR1 is LGHDT and CDR2 is YNNKEL (reference sequence). The DNA for the CDR3 is TGTGCCAGCAGCCCCTTTCGGATGAATACGCAGTATTTT. This translates into CASSPFRMNTQYF.

This chain joins TRBV5-1 and TRBJ2-7; D possibly uses TRBD1 or TRBD2 (6 bases each). The germline V gene encodes CDR1 SGHRS and CDR2 YFSETQ. The CDR3 contains 14 residues. With 4 bases removed from V and 2 bases from J, the gap between germline ends came to 13 bases. The chain's CDR3 is CASSVEGGTYEQYF. The DNA of the CDR3 is TGCGCCAGCAGCGTTGAGGGGGGTACCTACGAGCAGTACTTC.

Worth noting for this clonotype: Just one base apart from a much larger clone, this may be a read error. This chain uses TRBV11-1 with TRBJ2-1; D not resolved. The germline V gene has CDR1 SGHAT and CDR2 FQDESV (reference sequence). The CDR3 runs 13 residues. The CDR3, as DNA: TGTGCCATCAGCTTTTATAGAAGCAATGAGCAGTTCTTC. Protein sequence: CAISFYRSNEQFF.

In its sample, this clonotype was seen a few times. The chain joins TRBV24-1 to TRBJ1-5; D is undetermined. This CDR3 has 13 residues. The V gene lost 2 bases and the J gene lost 10 bases, with 11 bases spanning the gap. Germline V gives CDR1 KGHDR, CDR2 SFDVKD. CDR3 DNA sequence: TGTGCCACCAGTGATTCCCTGGGGAGACCCCAGCATTTT. Amino acid sequence: CATSDSLGRPQHF.

The CDR3 DNA reads as TGCAGCGTTGACCCTAGCGGGAGGTTCCAAGAGACCCAGTACTTC. This sequence encodes CSVDPSGRFQETQYF. V usage is TRBV29-1 and J usage is TRBJ2-5; TRBD2 aligns across 11 bases. V trimming: 3 bases; J trimming: 1 base; junction bases outside the gene matches: 4. CDR1 and CDR2 from the germline V gene are SQVTM and ANQGSEA. The CDR3 covers 15 residues. Variable domain in full (rest from reference TRBV29-1 and TRBJ2-5): SAVISQKPSRDICQRGTSLTIQCQVDSQVTMMFWYRQQPGQSLTLIATANQGSEATYESGFVIDKFPISRPNLTFSTLTVSNMSPEDSSIYLCSVDPSGRFQETQYFGPGTRLLVL.

V and J are TRBV6-9 and TRBJ2-2, with 11 bases identical to TRBD2. Per the germline V gene, CDR1 is MNHGY and CDR2 is SVAAGI. CDR3 length: 18 residues. The V segment lost 2 bases and the J segment 0 bases; nucleotides outside the gene matches: 5. DNA for the CDR3: TGTGCCAGCAGTTATACGACTAGCGGGATTGCGAACACCGGGGAGCTGTTTTTT. Its protein product is CASSYTTSGIANTGELFF.

This clonotype was recorded many times. The chain joins TRBV7-2 to TRBJ2-3; D gene unclear. The germline gives CDR1 SGHTA, CDR2 FQGNSA. The CDR3 runs 13 residues. The ends were cut back, 5 bases at V and 8 bases at J, with 14 bases in the middle. The CDR3 sequence: CASSRALISTQYF. In DNA form, the CDR3 reads TGTGCCAGCAGCCGGGCCCTTATAAGTACGCAGTATTTT.

In this sample, this clonotype turned up a few times. The chain uses TRBV12-3 or TRBV12-4 and TRBJ2-1, with 8 bases identical to TRBD2. The V gene end was trimmed by 10 bases and the J gene end by 6 bases; junction bases not matched to a gene: 5. The length of the CDR3 is 12 residues. CDR3 protein: CATQAGGNEQFF. Written as DNA, the CDR3 is TGTGCCACCCAGGCGGGAGGCAATGAGCAGTTCTTC.

The V gene is TRBV2, the J gene TRBJ2-7, with D unresolved. The V end lost 2 bases, the J end lost 4 bases, and 9 bases lay between the germline ends. Germline V gene sequence: CDR1 SNHLY, CDR2 FYNNEI. CDR3 size: 13 residues. This CDR3 reads CASSEKGWYEQYF. CDR3 nucleotides: TGTGCCAGCAGTGAAAAAGGGTGGTACGAGCAGTACTTC.

This chain links TRBV6-5 with TRBJ2-7; 7 nucleotides match TRBD2. There are 14 residues in the CDR3. Trimming took 2 bases from V and 4 from J; bases not matched to a gene: 5. In germline, CDR1 is MNHEY, CDR2 SVGAGI. CDR3 protein: CASSYERDLYEQYF. CDR3 sequence (DNA): TGTGCCAGCAGTTACGAGCGGGATCTGTACGAGCAGTACTTC.